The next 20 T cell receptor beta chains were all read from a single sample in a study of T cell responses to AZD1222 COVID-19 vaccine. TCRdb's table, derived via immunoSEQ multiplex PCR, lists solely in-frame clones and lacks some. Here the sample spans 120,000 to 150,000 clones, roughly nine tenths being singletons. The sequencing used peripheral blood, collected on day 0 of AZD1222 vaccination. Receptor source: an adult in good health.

This CDR3 reads CASSLKGAYEQYF. The CDR3 bases are TGCGCCAGCAGCTTGAAGGGGGCCTACGAGCAGTACTTC. The rearrangement links TRBV5-1 to TRBJ2-7; perhaps TRBD1 as D (6 bases). V gave up 1 base and J gave up 2 bases, with 7 bases separating them. The length of the CDR3 is 13 residues. Germline-derived CDR1 and CDR2 are SGHRS and YFSETQ.

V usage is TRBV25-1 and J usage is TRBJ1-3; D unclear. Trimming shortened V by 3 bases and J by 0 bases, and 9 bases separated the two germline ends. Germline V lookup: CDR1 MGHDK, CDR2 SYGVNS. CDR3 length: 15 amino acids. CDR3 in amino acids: CASSDRYSSGNTIYF. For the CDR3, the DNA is TGTGCCAGCAGTGATAGGTATTCCTCTGGAAACACCATATATTTT.

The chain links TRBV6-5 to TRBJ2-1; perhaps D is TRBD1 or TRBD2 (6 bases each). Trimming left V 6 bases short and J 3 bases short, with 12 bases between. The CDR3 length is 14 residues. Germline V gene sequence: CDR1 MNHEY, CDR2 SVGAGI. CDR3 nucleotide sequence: TGTGCCAGCAGGGGGGGCAGCAACTACAATGAGCAGTTCTTC. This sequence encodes CASRGGSNYNEQFF.

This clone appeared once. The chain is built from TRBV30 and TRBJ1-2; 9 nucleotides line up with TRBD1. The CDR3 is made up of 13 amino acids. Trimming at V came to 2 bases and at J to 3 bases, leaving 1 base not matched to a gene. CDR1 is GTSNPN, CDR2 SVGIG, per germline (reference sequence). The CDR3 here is CAWSTGGDYGYTF. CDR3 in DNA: TGTGCCTGGAGTACAGGGGGCGACTATGGCTACACCTTC.

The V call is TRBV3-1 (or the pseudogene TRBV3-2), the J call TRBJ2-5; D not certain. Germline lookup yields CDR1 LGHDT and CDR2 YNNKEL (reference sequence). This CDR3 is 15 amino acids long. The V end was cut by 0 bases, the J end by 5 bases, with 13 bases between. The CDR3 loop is CASSQDRIAVETQYF. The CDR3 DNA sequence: TGTGCCAGCAGCCAAGATCGAATAGCCGTCGAGACCCAGTACTTC.

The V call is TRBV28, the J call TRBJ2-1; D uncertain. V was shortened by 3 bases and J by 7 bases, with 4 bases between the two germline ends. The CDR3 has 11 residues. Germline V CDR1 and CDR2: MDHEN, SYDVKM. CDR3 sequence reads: CASSLGNEQFF. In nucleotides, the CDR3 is TGTGCCAGCAGTTTGGGAAATGAGCAGTTCTTC.

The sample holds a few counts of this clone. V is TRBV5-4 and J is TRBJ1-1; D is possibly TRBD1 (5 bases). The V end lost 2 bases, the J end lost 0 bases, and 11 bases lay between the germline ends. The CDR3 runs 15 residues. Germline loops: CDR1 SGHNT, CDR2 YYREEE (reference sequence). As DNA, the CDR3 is TGTGCCAGCAGCTTTGGGGGGGGAGTGAACACTGAAGCTTTCTTT. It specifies CASSFGGGVNTEAFF.

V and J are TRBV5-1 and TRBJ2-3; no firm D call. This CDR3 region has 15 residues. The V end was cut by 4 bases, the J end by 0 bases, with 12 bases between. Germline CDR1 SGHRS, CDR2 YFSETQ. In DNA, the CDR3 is TGCGCCAGCAGCCCCGTCGTCGGGAGCACAGATACGCAGTATTTT. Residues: CASSPVVGSTDTQYF.

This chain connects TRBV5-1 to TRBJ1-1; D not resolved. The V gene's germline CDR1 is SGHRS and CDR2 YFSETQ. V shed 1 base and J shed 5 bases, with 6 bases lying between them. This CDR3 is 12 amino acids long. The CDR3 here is CASSLSSTEAFF. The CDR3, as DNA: TGCGCCAGCAGCTTGTCTTCTACTGAAGCTTTCTTT.

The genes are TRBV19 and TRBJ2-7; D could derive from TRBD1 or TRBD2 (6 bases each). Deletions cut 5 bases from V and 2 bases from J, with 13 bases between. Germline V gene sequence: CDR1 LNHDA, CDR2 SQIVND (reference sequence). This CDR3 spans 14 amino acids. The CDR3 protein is CASSSSRGAYEQYF. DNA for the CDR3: TGTGCCAGTAGTTCTTCTAGGGGGGCCTACGAGCAGTACTTC.

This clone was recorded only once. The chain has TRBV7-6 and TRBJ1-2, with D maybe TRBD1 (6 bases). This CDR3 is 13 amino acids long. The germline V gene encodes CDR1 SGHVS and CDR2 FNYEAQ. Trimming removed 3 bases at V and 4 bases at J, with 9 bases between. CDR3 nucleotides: TGTGCCAGCAGCTTCACGACAGGCTATGGCTACACCTTC. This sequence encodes CASSFTTGYGYTF.

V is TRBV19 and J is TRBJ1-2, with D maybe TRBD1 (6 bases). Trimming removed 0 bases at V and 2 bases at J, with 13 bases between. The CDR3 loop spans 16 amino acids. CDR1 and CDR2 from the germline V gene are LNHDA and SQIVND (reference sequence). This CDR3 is CASSIEQGKLNYGYTF. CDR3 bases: TGTGCCAGTAGTATAGAACAGGGAAAGCTAAACTATGGCTACACCTTC.

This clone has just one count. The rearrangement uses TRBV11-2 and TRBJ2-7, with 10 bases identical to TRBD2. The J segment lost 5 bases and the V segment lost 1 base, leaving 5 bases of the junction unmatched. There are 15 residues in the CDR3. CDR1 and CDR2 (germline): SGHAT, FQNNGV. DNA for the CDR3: TGTGCCAGCAGCTTAGGGGAGCTAGCGGGAGACGAGCAGTACTTC. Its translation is CASSLGELAGDEQYF.

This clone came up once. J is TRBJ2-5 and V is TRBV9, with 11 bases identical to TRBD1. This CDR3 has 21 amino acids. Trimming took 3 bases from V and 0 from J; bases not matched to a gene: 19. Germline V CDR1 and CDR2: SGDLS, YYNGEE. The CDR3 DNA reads TGTGCCAGCAGCGCAGGGACAGGGGGTACCCACCAACCCTCGTACCAAGAGACCCAGTACTTC. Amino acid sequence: CASSAGTGGTHQPSYQETQYF.

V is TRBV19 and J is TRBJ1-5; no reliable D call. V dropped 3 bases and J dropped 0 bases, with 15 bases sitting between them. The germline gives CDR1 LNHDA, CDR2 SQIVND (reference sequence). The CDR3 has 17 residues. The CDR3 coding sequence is TGTGCCAGTAGTATCTCAGGATTCATCTATAGCAATCAGCCCCAGCATTTT. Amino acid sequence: CASSISGFIYSNQPQHF. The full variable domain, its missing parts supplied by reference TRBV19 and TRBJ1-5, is DGGITQSPKYLFRKEGQNVTLSCEQNLNHDAMYWYRQDPGQGLRLIYYSQIVNDFQKGDIAEGYSVSREKKESFPLTVTSAQKNPTAFYLCASSISGFIYSNQPQHFGDGTRLSIL.

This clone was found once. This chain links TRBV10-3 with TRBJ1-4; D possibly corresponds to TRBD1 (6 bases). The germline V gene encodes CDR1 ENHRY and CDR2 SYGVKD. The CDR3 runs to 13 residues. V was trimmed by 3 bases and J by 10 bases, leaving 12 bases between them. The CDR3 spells CAISDRGGGKLFF. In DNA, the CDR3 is TGTGCCATCAGTGATAGGGGAGGGGGAAAACTGTTTTTT.

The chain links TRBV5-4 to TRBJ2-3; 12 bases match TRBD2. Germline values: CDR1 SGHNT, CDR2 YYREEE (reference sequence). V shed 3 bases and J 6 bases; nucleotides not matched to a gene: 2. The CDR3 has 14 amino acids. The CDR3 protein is CASSSTSGSDTQYF. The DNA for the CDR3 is TGTGCCAGCAGCTCGACTAGCGGGAGCGATACGCAGTATTTT. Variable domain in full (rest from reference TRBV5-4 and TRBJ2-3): ETGVTQSPTHLIKTRGQQVTLRCSSQSGHNTVSWYQQALGQGPQFIFQYYREEENGRGNFPPRFSGLQFPNYSSELNVNALELDDSALYLCASSSTSGSDTQYFGPGTRLTVL.

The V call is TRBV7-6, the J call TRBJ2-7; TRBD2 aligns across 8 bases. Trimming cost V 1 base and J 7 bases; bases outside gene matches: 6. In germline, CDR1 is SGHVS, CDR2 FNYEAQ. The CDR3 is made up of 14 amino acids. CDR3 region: CASSLVSGRAEQYF. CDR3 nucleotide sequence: TGTGCCAGCAGCTTAGTGTCCGGGAGGGCGGAGCAGTACTTC.

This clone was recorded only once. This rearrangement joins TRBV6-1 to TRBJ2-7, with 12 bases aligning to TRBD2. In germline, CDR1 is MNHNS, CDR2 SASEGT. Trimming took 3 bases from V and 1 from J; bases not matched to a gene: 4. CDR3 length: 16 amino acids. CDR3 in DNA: TGTGCCAGCAGTGACACGGGACTAGCGGGTTCCTACGAGCAGTACTTC. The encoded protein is CASSDTGLAGSYEQYF.

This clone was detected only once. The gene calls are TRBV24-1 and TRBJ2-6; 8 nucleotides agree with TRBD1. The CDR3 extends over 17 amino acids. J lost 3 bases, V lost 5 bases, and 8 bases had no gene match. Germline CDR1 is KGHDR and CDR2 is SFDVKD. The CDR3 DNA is TGTGCCACCAGTGGCCAGGGGGCTGGTTATGGGGCCAACGTCCTGACTTTC. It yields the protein CATSGQGAGYGANVLTF.